A selection of T cell receptor beta chains follows, all from one sample in a study of T cells in Graves' hyperthyroidism and ophthalmopathy. One entry per CDR3 protein, called by TCRdb with MiXCR from the multiplex PCR reads. The sample records roughly 360,000 distinct CDR3 sequences, roughly 14% being singletons. Input material: blood. The origin of the receptors is a man aged 25 to 40 with Graves' hyperthyroidism that later progressed to Graves' ophthalmopathy. Each CDR3 is given with its conserved first and last residue. The order of the fields is V gene, J gene, clone size, D gene, CDR3 protein, CDR3 DNA. D genes are given only for firm matches. Clone size appears in some rows only: once, few, many, or a class for an expanded clone.

TRBV7-2,TRBJ2-3,-,TRBD2,CASSPWTSGSKDTQYF,TGTGCCAGCAGCCCGTGGACTAGCGGGAGTAAAGATACGCAGTATTTT
TRBV10-2,TRBJ1-2,-,-,CASSEFGGGYTF,TGCGCCAGCAGTGAGTTCGGTGGTGGCTACACCTTC
TRBV28,TRBJ1-5,many,-,CASSLLEEISNQPQHF,TGTGCCAGCAGTTTATTAGAAGAAATTAGCAATCAGCCCCAGCATTTT
TRBV3-1,TRBJ2-1,many,-,CASSQGRTGEQFF,TGTGCCAGCAGCCAGGGCAGAACAGGTGAGCAGTTCTTC
TRBV20-1,TRBJ1-5,-,TRBD1,CSAYDRAYPFSNQPQHF,TGCAGTGCCTACGACAGGGCGTATCCCTTTAGCAATCAGCCCCAGCATTTT
TRBV24-1,TRBJ2-1,-,TRBD2,CATSDPSGGDGEQFF,TGTGCCACCAGTGATCCTAGCGGGGGGGACGGTGAGCAGTTCTTC
TRBV7-8,TRBJ1-1,many,-,CASSLEGRTEAFF,TGTGCCAGCAGCTTAGAGGGCAGAACTGAAGCTTTCTTT
TRBV4-1,TRBJ2-2,-,-,CASGRGRSEHTGELFF,TGCGCCAGCGGGAGAGGCAGGTCCGAACACACCGGGGAGCTGTTTTTT
TRBV5-1,TRBJ2-5,-,TRBD2,CASSGLAGGFQETQYF,TGCGCCAGCAGCGGCCTAGCGGGGGGCTTTCAAGAGACCCAGTACTTC
TRBV4-2,TRBJ2-7,-,-,CASSQEHSFYEQYF,TGTGCCAGCAGCCAAGAACACTCCTTCTACGAGCAGTACTTC
TRBV11-2,TRBJ1-2,many,-,CASSLSGEYGYTF,TGTGCCAGCAGCTTATCCGGGGAGTATGGCTACACCTTC
TRBV20-1,TRBJ1-1,many,-,CSAWDPRGEAFF,TGCAGTGCTTGGGACCCCAGAGGTGAAGCTTTCTTT
TRBV11-2,TRBJ2-7,many,-,CASSLGAAPAYEQYF,TGTGCCAGCAGCTTAGGGGCAGCCCCAGCCTACGAGCAGTACTTC
TRBV12-3/TRBV12-4,TRBJ1-5,many,-,CASSLRGADQPQHF,TGTGCCAGCAGTTTACGGGGGGCCGATCAGCCCCAGCATTTT
TRBV2,TRBJ1-1,many,-,CASSVSLNTEAFF,TGTGCCAGCAGTGTGAGTCTGAACACTGAAGCTTTCTTT
TRBV15,TRBJ1-5,many,-,CATSTATKLQPQHF,TGTGCCACCAGCACGGCGACAAAACTACAGCCCCAGCATTTT
TRBV2,TRBJ1-1,many,TRBD1,CAGQGANTEAFF,TGTGCCGGACAGGGGGCTAACACTGAAGCTTTCTTT
TRBV5-1,TRBJ2-1,many,-,CASSLVRGRNNEQFF,TGCGCCAGCAGCTTGGTTCGGGGGCGGAACAATGAGCAGTTCTTC
TRBV6-1,TRBJ1-2,-,TRBD1,CASSRDPTGANYGYTF,TGTGCCAGCAGTCGAGACCCGACAGGGGCAAACTATGGCTACACCTTC
TRBV4-2,TRBJ2-7,-,-,CASSQASGSSYEQYF,TGTGCCAGCAGCCAAGCATCAGGAAGCTCCTACGAGCAGTACTTC
TRBV6-5,TRBJ1-6,few,-,CASSYVRDSPLHF,TGTGCCAGCAGTTACGTAAGGGATTCACCCCTCCACTTT
TRBV20-1,TRBJ2-1,-,TRBD2,CSARDRGFSGGAYNEQFF,TGCAGTGCTAGAGATAGGGGGTTTAGCGGGGGGGCCTACAATGAGCAGTTCTTC
TRBV6-6,TRBJ2-7,many,-,CASSYSNSQLEQYF,TGTGCCAGCAGTTACTCGAACTCACAGTTAGAGCAGTACTTC
TRBV6-1,TRBJ2-4,-,-,CASSERDLAKNIQYF,TGTGCCAGCAGTGAGAGAGACCTAGCCAAAAACATTCAGTACTTC
TRBV4-2,TRBJ2-1,-,-,CASSQDGRPNEQFF,TGTGCCAGCAGCCAAGACGGTAGGCCCAATGAGCAGTTCTTC
TRBV2,TRBJ2-2,many,-,CASSFPPPGELFF,TGTGCCAGCAGCTTTCCGCCTCCCGGGGAGCTGTTTTTT
TRBV12-3/TRBV12-4,TRBJ1-2,-,-,CASSFLLNYGYTF,TGTGCCAGCAGTTTCCTGCTTAACTATGGCTACACCTTC
TRBV7-3,TRBJ2-1,many,TRBD1,CASSFQGATYNEQFF,TGTGCCAGCAGCTTTCAGGGGGCGACCTACAATGAGCAGTTCTTC
TRBV5-1,TRBJ2-7,few,-,CASSPGLSSYEQYF,TGCGCCAGCAGCCCAGGACTCAGCTCCTACGAGCAGTACTTC
TRBV12-3/TRBV12-4,TRBJ2-1,-,TRBD2,CVSSFFSGDREQFF,TGTGTCAGCAGTTTTTTTAGCGGGGATCGTGAGCAGTTCTTC
TRBV12-3/TRBV12-4,TRBJ1-2,-,TRBD1,CASSLDRGRGGYTF,TGTGCCAGCAGTTTAGACAGGGGGCGCGGTGGCTACACCTTC
TRBV12-5,TRBJ1-5,many,TRBD1,CASGLLSSDRGREQPQHF,TGTGCTAGTGGTTTGCTTTCCAGCGACAGGGGCCGGGAGCAGCCCCAGCATTTT
TRBV6-1,TRBJ1-5,many,-,CASSETGNQPQHF,TGTGCCAGCAGTGAAACGGGCAATCAGCCCCAGCATTTT
TRBV25-1,TRBJ2-4,-,-,CASSEFGTNIQYF,TGTGCCAGCAGTGAATTTGGAACGAACATTCAGTACTTC
TRBV28,TRBJ2-1,-,-,CASSLPGEQFF,TGTGCCAGCAGCCTCCCGGGGGAGCAGTTCTTC
TRBV2,TRBJ2-3,many,-,CASSEALPGGRQYF,TGTGCCAGCAGTGAAGCGCTTCCAGGGGGGAGGCAGTATTTT
TRBV7-8,TRBJ1-5,many,-,CASRKTGGNQPQHF,TGTGCCAGCCGCAAAACCGGGGGCAATCAGCCCCAGCATTTT
TRBV7-8,TRBJ2-7,many,TRBD2,CASSERVAGGPDEQYF,TGTGCCAGCAGCGAGAGGGTAGCGGGGGGGCCGGACGAGCAGTACTTC
TRBV11-1,TRBJ2-7,many,-,CASSDGSGITYEQYF,TGTGCCAGCAGCGATGGATCAGGGATCACCTACGAGCAGTACTTC
TRBV6-2/TRBV6-3,TRBJ1-4,few,TRBD1,CASRRQGGEKLFF,TGTGCCAGCAGGCGACAGGGAGGGGAAAAACTGTTTTTT
TRBV6-1,TRBJ2-3,many,-,CASRRGTTDTQYF,TGTGCCAGCAGAAGGGGGACCACAGATACGCAGTATTTT
TRBV20-1,TRBJ2-7,few,TRBD1,CSARDRSGTVWEQYF,TGCAGTGCTAGAGATCGTTCTGGGACAGTCTGGGAGCAGTACTTC
TRBV5-8,TRBJ1-2,many,TRBD1,CASSLGTGAYYGYTF,TGTGCCAGCAGCTTAGGGACAGGTGCATACTATGGCTACACCTTC
TRBV20-1,TRBJ1-5,-,TRBD1,CSSAGTGGDRNQPQHF,TGCAGTTCCGCCGGGACAGGGGGCGATCGCAATCAGCCCCAGCATTTT
TRBV5-5,TRBJ2-2,many,-,CASSPLTGTGELFF,TGTGCCAGCAGCCCACTCACAGGGACCGGGGAGCTGTTTTTT
TRBV6-2/TRBV6-3,TRBJ2-3,few,TRBD2,CASSYGTSNTDTQYF,TGTGCCAGCAGCTACGGGACTAGCAACACAGATACGCAGTATTTT
TRBV3-1,TRBJ1-2,many,-,CASSQARGGYTF,TGTGCCAGCAGCCAAGCGAGGGGAGGCTACACCTTC
TRBV18,TRBJ1-6,-,-,CASSRVWGSYNSPLHF,TGTGCCAGCTCAAGAGTATGGGGTTCCTATAATTCACCCCTCCACTTT
TRBV7-8,TRBJ1-4,many,TRBD1,CASSLDWTGAHTNEKLFF,TGTGCCAGCAGCTTAGATTGGACAGGGGCCCACACTAATGAAAAACTGTTTTTT
TRBV10-3,TRBJ1-3,many,TRBD1,CAIPPGQGVGNTIYF,TGTGCCATCCCCCCCGGACAGGGGGTAGGAAACACCATATATTTT